A selection of T cell receptor beta chains follows, all from one sample in a study of T cells in narcolepsy. TCRdb's copy holds only in-frame clones and misses some; the assay was immunoSEQ multiplex PCR. The sample includes about 40,000 clones, about 85% of them seen just once. Sequencing used CD45RA- memory CD4+ T cells from PBMCs. The receptor set was obtained from a human donor with narcolepsy. Each CDR3 is given with its conserved first and last residue. D genes are given only for firm matches. The size field is filled for only some rows; it gives once, few, many or a size class.

clone_size,v_call,d_call,j_call,cdr3_nt,cdr3_aa
NA,TRBV12-5,TRBD1,TRBJ1-5,TGTGCTAGTGTGGGACAGGGGGGCAATCAGCCCCAGCATTTT,CASVGQGGNQPQHF
NA,TRBV7-9,TRBD1,TRBJ2-5,TGTGCCAGCAGGACGAAATTGACAGGGCTGAACCAAGAGACCCAGTACTTC,CASRTKLTGLNQETQYF
few,TRBV7-9,TRBD1,TRBJ1-2,TGTGCCAGCAGCCCGGGACAGGGAAATGGCTACACCTTC,CASSPGQGNGYTF
once,TRBV5-1,TRBD1,TRBJ2-3,TGCGCCAGCAGCGAATGGGGACAGCAGGGAGATACGCAGTATTTT,CASSEWGQQGDTQYF
once,TRBV6-5,NA,TRBJ1-2,TGTGCCAGCAGTTACGAAGGCATCAGCTATGGCTACACCTTC,CASSYEGISYGYTF
once,TRBV6-5,TRBD2,TRBJ2-7,TGTGCCAGCAGTTACGACCGGGGGGGCTCCTACGAGCAGTACTTC,CASSYDRGGSYEQYF
NA,TRBV5-5,TRBD1,TRBJ1-1,TGTGCCAGCAGCTGGACAGGGGTCCACACTGAAGCTTTCTTT,CASSWTGVHTEAFF
NA,TRBV30,TRBD1,TRBJ1-1,TGTGCCTGCTCCAGGGGGACGAACACTGAAGCTTTCTTT,CACSRGTNTEAFF
NA,TRBV4-3,TRBD1,TRBJ2-1,TGCGCCAGCAGCGCGGACAGGAACAATGAGCAGTTCTTC,CASSADRNNEQFF
NA,TRBV7-9,NA,TRBJ2-5,TGTGCCAGCAGCTTCCCCCGACGGGGCGGATTCAAAGAGACCCAGTACTTC,CASSFPRRGGFKETQYF
NA,TRBV5-4,TRBD1,TRBJ1-3,TGTGTCAGCAGCGGCCAACAGGGGGCTGGAAACACCATATATTTT,CVSSGQQGAGNTIYF
NA,TRBV5-4,TRBD1,TRBJ2-5,TGTGCCAGCAGCCGGACAGGGGGAAAGGAGACCCAGTACTTC,CASSRTGGKETQYF
NA,TRBV7-2,NA,TRBJ1-1,TGTGCCAGCAGTCCACAGGGAGGGAACACTGAAGCTTTCTTT,CASSPQGGNTEAFF
NA,TRBV7-7,TRBD1,TRBJ2-1,TGTGCCAGCAGCCCACAGGGACAGGGAGGGGGTGATGAGCAGTTCTTC,CASSPQGQGGGDEQFF
NA,TRBV6-5,NA,TRBJ2-7,TGTGCCAGCAGTAGGGGTCCTGGGGCCTACGAGCAGTACTTC,CASSRGPGAYEQYF
NA,TRBV6-5,TRBD1,TRBJ2-3,TGTGCCAGTAGACAGGGGCTGGGCACAGATACGCAGTATTTT,CASRQGLGTDTQYF
NA,TRBV7-2,TRBD1,TRBJ1-3,TGTGCCAGCAGCTTAGGGGGGGACAGCTATTTT,CASSLGGDSYF
NA,TRBV10-3,NA,TRBJ2-3,TGTGCCATCAGGGTATCTCACGGGCGCACAGATACGCAGTATTTT,CAIRVSHGRTDTQYF
NA,TRBV7-2,NA,TRBJ2-1,TGTGCCAGCAGTAAACTCGGGCGGGTCTCCTACAATGAGCAGTTCTTC,CASSKLGRVSYNEQFF
NA,TRBV11-3,NA,TRBJ2-1,TGTGCCAGCAGCTTAGACAGGTACAATGAGCAGTTCTTC,CASSLDRYNEQFF
NA,TRBV7-2,TRBD1,TRBJ2-7,TGTGCCAGCAGCTTACGCCCGACAGGGCATGGTGGCGAGCAGTACTTC,CASSLRPTGHGGEQYF
NA,TRBV5-1,NA,TRBJ1-1,TGCGCCAGCAGCTTGGGACCGGTGAACACTGAAGCTTTCTTT,CASSLGPVNTEAFF
NA,TRBV10-2,NA,TRBJ2-3,TGCGCCAGCAGTCTGGCGACAGATACGCAGTATTTT,CASSLATDTQYF
NA,TRBV30,TRBD2,TRBJ2-5,TGTGCCTGGAGTGTAGGCGGGGGGGGGACCCAGTACTTC,CAWSVGGGGTQYF
NA,TRBV5-1,NA,TRBJ2-6,TGCGCCAGCAGTCCCCAGGGCCGCTCTGGGGCCAACGTCCTGACTTTC,CASSPQGRSGANVLTF
NA,TRBV4-3,TRBD1,TRBJ1-2,TGCGCCAGCACCGGACAGGGCGGCTATGGCTACACCTTC,CASTGQGGYGYTF
once,TRBV2,NA,TRBJ1-2,TGTGCCAGCAGTGGGGGGACCTCTAACTATGGCTACACCTTC,CASSGGTSNYGYTF
NA,TRBV7-7,TRBD1,TRBJ1-3,TGTGCCAACGTACCCTCAACCCTGGACAGGTCGTCCGGAAACACCATATATTTT,CANVPSTLDRSSGNTIYF
NA,TRBV5-1,TRBD1,TRBJ1-1,TGCGCCAGCAGCGCCGGACAGGGGAGTGGAGTGAACACTGAAGCTTTCTTT,CASSAGQGSGVNTEAFF
NA,TRBV4-3,NA,TRBJ2-2,TGCGCCAGCAGCCAAGTTCGAGTAACCGGGGAGCTGTTTTTT,CASSQVRVTGELFF
NA,TRBV7-2,NA,TRBJ2-2,TGTGCCAGCAGCTTATTGGCCGGGGAGCTGTTTTTT,CASSLLAGELFF
NA,TRBV7-8,TRBD1,TRBJ1-1,TGTGCCAGCAGCTCACAGACAGGGGACACTGAAGCTTTCTTT,CASSSQTGDTEAFF
once,TRBV5-1,NA,TRBJ2-2,TGCGCCAGCAGCTTGGCCGGGAACACCGGGGAGCTGTTTTTT,CASSLAGNTGELFF
NA,TRBV4-1,NA,TRBJ2-3,TGCGCCAGCAGCCTCCAGAGTACAGATACGCAGTATTTT,CASSLQSTDTQYF
NA,TRBV14,NA,TRBJ1-2,TGTGCCAGCAGCCAAGATTTCTATGGCTACACCTTC,CASSQDFYGYTF
NA,TRBV5-4,TRBD2,TRBJ2-1,TGTGCCAGCAGCTTAGGAGGACTAGCGGGGGTTTACAATGAGCAGTTCTTC,CASSLGGLAGVYNEQFF
NA,TRBV5-1,TRBD1,TRBJ2-2,TGCGCCAGCACCTCCGGGACAGCCACCCCCACCGGGGAGCTGTTTTTT,CASTSGTATPTGELFF
NA,TRBV30,NA,TRBJ2-5,TGTGCCTGGAACAGACAAGAGACCCAGTACTTC,CAWNRQETQYF
NA,TRBV28,NA,TRBJ1-3,TGTGCCAGCAGCTCCGACCGGGCCAGAAACACCATATATTTT,CASSSDRARNTIYF
once,TRBV11-2,NA,TRBJ1-1,TGTGCCAGCAGCTTAGTCGGCGGGAACACTGAAGCTTTCTTT,CASSLVGGNTEAFF
NA,TRBV28,TRBD2,TRBJ2-7,TGTGCCAGCATCCCGACGGGGAGGGTTTCGGACGAGCAGTACTTC,CASIPTGRVSDEQYF
few,TRBV14,NA,TRBJ1-1,TGTGCCAGCAGCCAGAGAACCTTGGTGGGGCACCAGAACACTGAAGCTTTCTTT,CASSQRTLVGHQNTEAFF
NA,TRBV14,NA,TRBJ2-2,TGTGCCAGCAGCCAAGTCCCCAGGGGGGAGCTGTTTTTT,CASSQVPRGELFF
NA,TRBV5-8,TRBD2,TRBJ2-1,TGTGCCAGCAGCCCGGAACTAGCGGGGGGTTACAATGAGCAGTTCTTC,CASSPELAGGYNEQFF
NA,TRBV7-2,TRBD2,TRBJ2-7,TGTGCCAGCAGCCCATTCGAGCGGGGGGTGTACGAGCAGTACTTC,CASSPFERGVYEQYF
NA,TRBV4-2,NA,TRBJ1-3,TGTGCCAGCAGCCAGCAGGGTGTGAACACCATATATTTT,CASSQQGVNTIYF
NA,TRBV9,NA,TRBJ2-7,TGTGCCAGCAGCACCACAGGGGAGGGCGAGCAGTACTTC,CASSTTGEGEQYF
NA,TRBV30,TRBD1,TRBJ2-1,TGTGCCTGGAGTGTTGGGGACAGCCGGTACAATGAGCAGTTCTTC,CAWSVGDSRYNEQFF
few,TRBV5-1,NA,TRBJ1-5,TGCGCCAGCAGCCTAACGCCGGGAAGCAATCAGCCCCAGCATTTT,CASSLTPGSNQPQHF
NA,TRBV9,TRBD1,TRBJ1-2,TGTGCCAGCAGCGTCCACAGGGGGATCGGTGGCTACACCTTC,CASSVHRGIGGYTF
NA,TRBV11-3,NA,TRBJ1-1,TGTGCCAGCAGTCACCATACGAACACTGAAGCTTTCTTT,CASSHHTNTEAFF